The rows below give T cell receptor beta chains drawn from one sample of a study of regulatory T cells in long-lasting Graves disease. TCRdb independently ran MiXCR on the multiplex PCR reads; one entry per CDR3 protein. The repertoire holds almost 350,000 distinct CDR3 sequences, with 15% to 20% as singletons. The material sequenced was peripheral blood mononuclear cells (PBMCs), taken when the disease was refractory, from a patient treated with antithyroid drugs. The origin of the receptors is a female donor with Graves disease. The CDR3 runs from the conserved cysteine through the conserved F or W. Each record gives: J gene, CDR3 length, V gene, D gene, clone size, CDR3 DNA, CDR3 protein. The D gene is left open where the match is weak. Only part of the rows carry a size: once, few, many, or a class if the clone is expanded.

j_gene: TRBJ1-3
len: 14
v_gene: TRBV7-9
d_gene: TRBD1
abundance: NA
CDR3nt: TGTGCCAGCAGCCGGACAGGGGGTGGAAACACCATATATTTT
CDR3aa: CASSRTGGGNTIYF

j_gene: TRBJ2-1
len: 12
v_gene: TRBV6-2/TRBV6-3
d_gene: TRBD2
abundance: NA
CDR3nt: TGTGCCAGCCCCGGACTAGTAAAAAAGCAGTTCTTC
CDR3aa: CASPGLVKKQFF

j_gene: TRBJ2-4
len: 13
v_gene: TRBV2
d_gene: TRBD1
abundance: many
CDR3nt: TGTGCCAGCAGTAGACAGGGTCAGGGCATTCAGTACTTC
CDR3aa: CASSRQGQGIQYF

j_gene: TRBJ2-7
len: 14
v_gene: TRBV5-4
d_gene: NA
abundance: NA
CDR3nt: TGTGCCAGCAGCTCCTGGACAGCTCCAGGCGAGCAGTACTTC
CDR3aa: CASSSWTAPGEQYF

j_gene: TRBJ1-1
len: 13
v_gene: TRBV12-3/TRBV12-4
d_gene: NA
abundance: many
CDR3nt: TGTGCCAGCAGGTCAAGCCCGAACACTGAAGCTTTCTTT
CDR3aa: CASRSSPNTEAFF

j_gene: TRBJ2-1
len: 12
v_gene: TRBV20-1
d_gene: NA
abundance: NA
CDR3nt: TGCAGTGCTAGAGTAGCGAAAGGTCGGCAGTTCTTC
CDR3aa: CSARVAKGRQFF

j_gene: TRBJ2-7
len: 16
v_gene: TRBV2
d_gene: TRBD1
abundance: many
CDR3nt: TGTGCCAGCAGTTTCCCTCCGACAGGGGGCATAAACGAGCAGTACTTC
CDR3aa: CASSFPPTGGINEQYF

j_gene: TRBJ2-7
len: 14
v_gene: TRBV27
d_gene: NA
abundance: many
CDR3nt: TGTGCCAGCAGTTCGCAGGGGTCCCTCTACGAGCAGTACTTC
CDR3aa: CASSSQGSLYEQYF

j_gene: TRBJ1-2
len: 18
v_gene: TRBV11-3
d_gene: NA
abundance: many
CDR3nt: TGTGCCAGCAGCTTGGGCCCTCGGGGTTGCTTTGTGCTATTTGGCTACACCTTC
CDR3aa: CASSLGPRGCFVLFGYTF

j_gene: TRBJ2-7
len: 14
v_gene: TRBV5-6
d_gene: NA
abundance: NA
CDR3nt: TGTGCCAGCAGCTTGGCCAGGAGACAGAACGAGCAGTACTTC
CDR3aa: CASSLARRQNEQYF

j_gene: TRBJ2-2
len: 20
v_gene: TRBV11-2
d_gene: NA
abundance: many
CDR3nt: TGTGCCAGCAGCTTAGTACTTCAGATTGCGGGGGCCCGTGACGCCGGGGAGCTGTTTTTT
CDR3aa: CASSLVLQIAGARDAGELFF

j_gene: TRBJ2-5
len: 14
v_gene: TRBV4-1
d_gene: NA
abundance: few
CDR3nt: TGCGCCAGCAGCCAAGGGGACCAGGGGTCGACCCAGTACTTC
CDR3aa: CASSQGDQGSTQYF

j_gene: TRBJ2-7
len: 12
v_gene: TRBV6-1
d_gene: NA
abundance: few
CDR3nt: TGTGCCAGCAGCAAGACAGGTGTCGAGCAGTACTTC
CDR3aa: CASSKTGVEQYF

j_gene: TRBJ2-2
len: 15
v_gene: TRBV12-3/TRBV12-4
d_gene: NA
abundance: few
CDR3nt: TGTGCCAGCAGACTGTCCGGGTCGAACACCGGGGAGCTGTTTTTT
CDR3aa: CASRLSGSNTGELFF